The source of this T cell receptor beta chain is a study of T cell changes during pregnancy in multiple sclerosis. Assay: immunoSEQ multiplex PCR; the TCRdb copy retains only in-frame clones and omits some. The sample holds 26,000 or so clones; 80% to 95% are singletons and the top ten take approximately 6.2%. This CDR3 has 11 amino acids. V shed 1 base and J shed 7 bases, with 3 bases lying between them. From germline, CDR1 is SGHNT and CDR2 YYREEE (reference sequence). The source material was CD8+ T cells from peripheral blood mononuclear cells, sampled before pregnancy. The receptor's source is a female donor with multiple sclerosis, enrolled in a pregnancy study. The genes are TRBV5-4 and TRBJ2-1, with D unclear. CDR3 in amino acids: CASSLSNEQFF. The CDR3 DNA reads as TGTGCCAGCAGCTTGTCTAATGAGCAGTTCTTC. Combining the CDR3 with reference TRBV5-4 and TRBJ2-1 gives the whole variable domain ETGVTQSPTHLIKTRGQQVTLRCSSQSGHNTVSWYQQALGQGPQFIFQYYREEENGRGNFPPRFSGLQFPNYSSELNVNALELDDSALYLCASSLSNEQFFGPGTRLTVL.